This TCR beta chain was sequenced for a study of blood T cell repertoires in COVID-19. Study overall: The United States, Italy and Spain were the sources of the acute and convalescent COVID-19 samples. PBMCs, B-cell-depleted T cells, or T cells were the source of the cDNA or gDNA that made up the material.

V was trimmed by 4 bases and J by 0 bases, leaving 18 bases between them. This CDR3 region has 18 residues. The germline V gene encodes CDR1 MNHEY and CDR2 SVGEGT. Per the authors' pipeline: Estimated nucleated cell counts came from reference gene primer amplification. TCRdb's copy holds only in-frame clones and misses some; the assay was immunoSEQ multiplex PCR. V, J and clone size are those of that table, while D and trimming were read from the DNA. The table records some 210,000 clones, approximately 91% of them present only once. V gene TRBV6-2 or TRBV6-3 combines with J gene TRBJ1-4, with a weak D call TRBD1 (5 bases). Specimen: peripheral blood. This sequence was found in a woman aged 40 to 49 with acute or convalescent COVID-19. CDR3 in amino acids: CASSSPATAPSTNEKLFF. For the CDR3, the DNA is TGTGCCAGCAGTTCCCCCGCGACAGCGCCCTCAACTAATGAAAAACTGTTTTTT.